A selection of T cell receptor beta chains follows, all from one sample in a study of T cells in Graves' hyperthyroidism and ophthalmopathy. TCRdb reprocessed the multiplex PCR reads with MiXCR, giving one entry per CDR3 protein. The data contain around 600,000 distinct CDR3 sequences, about a sixth of them singletons. Sequenced material: blood. The receptors derive from a woman between 40 and 50 years old with Graves' ophthalmopathy. Each CDR3 is given with its conserved first and last residue. D genes are given only for firm matches. Only some rows state a clone size, as once, few, many or a class for expanded clones.

abundance	v_gene	len	d_gene	j_gene	CDR3nt	CDR3aa
few	TRBV18	15	TRBD1	TRBJ1-2	TGTGCCAGCTCATCACCCGGAACAGGGGACTATGGCTACACCTTC	CASSSPGTGDYGYTF
NA	TRBV12-3/TRBV12-4	12	NA	TRBJ2-1	TGTGCCAGCAGCCGCAGTCGTTATGAGCAGTTCTTC	CASSRSRYEQFF
NA	TRBV19	16	NA	TRBJ2-4	TGTGCCAGTCGAGTGGAACATGCTTTAGCCAAAAACATTCAGTACTTC	CASRVEHALAKNIQYF
many	TRBV11-2	13	NA	TRBJ2-3	TGTGCCAGCAGCATCACCAACACAGATACGCAGTATTTT	CASSITNTDTQYF
many	TRBV7-6	12	NA	TRBJ1-2	TGTGCCATTCGTTTGGAGGGGTATGGCTACACCTTC	CAIRLEGYGYTF
NA	TRBV7-2	13	NA	TRBJ1-1	TGTGCCAGCAGGTTAGCGACGTACACTGAAGCTTTCTTT	CASRLATYTEAFF
NA	TRBV28	14	NA	TRBJ1-6	TGTGCCAGCCGCAGCCAGACAGATAATTCACCCCTCCACTTT	CASRSQTDNSPLHF
NA	TRBV3-1	13	TRBD1	TRBJ2-1	TGTGCCAGCACCCAGACAGGGGTCGTTAGAAAGTTCTTC	CASTQTGVVRKFF
many	TRBV20-1	16	TRBD2	TRBJ2-7	TGCAGTGCTAGAGAAACCCGAGGAGCGGGATACTACGAGCAGTACTTC	CSARETRGAGYYEQYF
many	TRBV18	14	NA	TRBJ2-7	TGTGCCAGCTCACCATCGGGGTCCTACCACGAGCAGTACTTC	CASSPSGSYHEQYF
NA	TRBV18	14	NA	TRBJ2-1	TGTGCCAGCTCATCACCGGCGGTGTTGAATGAGCAGTTCTTC	CASSSPAVLNEQFF
NA	TRBV5-1	13	TRBD1	TRBJ1-2	TGCGCCAGCACCCAGGATAGGGGGCTTGGCTACACCTTC	CASTQDRGLGYTF
few	TRBV2	13	NA	TRBJ1-1	TGTGCCAGCAGTGAAAATACGGGGACTGAAGCTTTCTTT	CASSENTGTEAFF
few	TRBV19	13	NA	TRBJ1-1	TGTGCCAGTAGTATAGTGGGGGGGACTGAAGCTTTCTTT	CASSIVGGTEAFF
few	TRBV30	16	NA	TRBJ2-3	TGTGCCTGGAGTGTCGGTAGGGGCGGGCAGGCAGATACGCAGTATTTT	CAWSVGRGGQADTQYF
many	TRBV19	15	NA	TRBJ1-1	TGTGCCAGTAGTCTCCACGAGGCTCCGGGGACTGAAGCTTTCTTT	CASSLHEAPGTEAFF
NA	TRBV2	15	TRBD2	TRBJ2-5	TGTGCCAGCAAGAAATTGCGGGGGAGGGGAGAGACCCAGTACTTC	CASKKLRGRGETQYF
many	TRBV7-9	16	TRBD2	TRBJ2-3	TGTGCCAGCAGCTTACGCGGGGGAAGCCCCACAGATACGCAGTATTTT	CASSLRGGSPTDTQYF
NA	TRBV20-1	13	TRBD2	TRBJ2-1	TGCAGTGCTAGGACTAGCGGGAGAAATGAGCAGTTCTTC	CSARTSGRNEQFF
many	TRBV27	15	NA	TRBJ2-7	TGTGCCAGCAGTTGGAGGTGGACAGTTCCCCACGAGCAGTACTTC	CASSWRWTVPHEQYF
NA	TRBV29-1	12	NA	TRBJ2-3	TGCAGCGTTCTCAGGGAGGCAGATACGCAGTATTTT	CSVLREADTQYF
NA	TRBV20-1	13	NA	TRBJ1-4	TGCAGTGCTAGAGGGGCAGACGGTGAAAAACTGTTTTTT	CSARGADGEKLFF
NA	TRBV19	15	NA	TRBJ1-5	TGTGCCAGTAGTCCACTTGAGGGCGGCAATCAGCCCCAGCATTTT	CASSPLEGGNQPQHF
few	TRBV7-3	18	NA	TRBJ2-1	TGTGCCAGCAGCCTTGGCGCGGGGGCGTACCGCTCCTACAATGAGCAGTTCTTC	CASSLGAGAYRSYNEQFF
NA	TRBV3-1	16	NA	TRBJ1-2	TGTGCCAGCAGCCCCCAGGGACCGCGGAAGAACTATGGCTACACCTTC	CASSPQGPRKNYGYTF
NA	TRBV4-1	16	NA	TRBJ1-1	TGCGCCAGCAGCCTCGGGGAGGGAGGGGGGAACACTGAAGCTTTCTTT	CASSLGEGGGNTEAFF
NA	TRBV9	16	NA	TRBJ2-1	TGTGCCAGCAGCGTAACGGGGGCTGGCTCCTACAATGAGCAGTTCTTC	CASSVTGAGSYNEQFF
many	TRBV28	16	TRBD2	TRBJ2-2	TGTGCCAGCATCACCTATGGGACTAGCGGAGCCGGGGAGCTGTTTTTT	CASITYGTSGAGELFF
few	TRBV4-1	17	TRBD2	TRBJ2-3	TGCGCCAGCAGCCAAACAGAGGAGCGGGGGCTTAGAGATACGCAGTATTTT	CASSQTEERGLRDTQYF
many	TRBV3-1	14	NA	TRBJ2-7	TGTGCCAGCAGAGCTCCCGGAGGCTCCTACGAGCAGTACTTC	CASRAPGGSYEQYF
many	TRBV20-1	15	TRBD1	TRBJ2-3	TGCAGTGCTAGACCTGGGACAGGGGGCACAGATACGCAGTATTTT	CSARPGTGGTDTQYF
few	TRBV6-1	15	NA	TRBJ1-1	TGTGCCAGCAGTAGGGCCGGAGGACCGAACACTGAAGCTTTCTTT	CASSRAGGPNTEAFF
many	TRBV27	13	NA	TRBJ1-1	TGTGCCAGCTGCGGGATGGGGAACACTGAAGCTTTCTTT	CASCGMGNTEAFF
many	TRBV11-2	11	NA	TRBJ2-1	TGTGCCAGCAGCCTGAACGTTGAGCAGTTCTTC	CASSLNVEQFF
many	TRBV15	15	TRBD1	TRBJ1-6	TGTGCCACCAGCAGGGGACAGGGGTCGAATTCACCCCTCCACTTT	CATSRGQGSNSPLHF
many	TRBV2	13	NA	TRBJ1-1	TGTGCCAGCAGTCTCCGCCGAGAGGGTGAAGCTTTCTTT	CASSLRREGEAFF
many	TRBV10-3	14	NA	TRBJ2-7	TGTGCCATCAGTGAGTCTAGGTCGACCTACGAGCAGTACTTC	CAISESRSTYEQYF
many	TRBV2	12	NA	TRBJ2-1	TGTGCCAGCAGTCCACAAGTGCAGGAGCAGTTCTTC	CASSPQVQEQFF
few	TRBV5-1	15	NA	TRBJ2-5	TGCGCCAGCAACGAAGCGCCGGGACTCCAAGAGACCCAGTACTTC	CASNEAPGLQETQYF
few	TRBV6-9	13	NA	TRBJ2-7	TGTGCCAGCAGTTACCAGGCTCGTTCCGAGCAGTACTTC	CASSYQARSEQYF
many	TRBV3-1	14	NA	TRBJ2-3	TGTGCCAGCAGCCACGCAGCGAGGCCAGATACGCAGTATTTT	CASSHAARPDTQYF
NA	TRBV4-1	17	TRBD1	TRBJ2-1	TGCGCCAGCAGCCAAAATCCGGGACAGGGGGCCCACAATGAGCAGTTCTTC	CASSQNPGQGAHNEQFF
NA	TRBV2	14	TRBD1	TRBJ1-2	TGTGCCAGCAGTCAGACAGGGGGTAACTATGGCTACACCTTC	CASSQTGGNYGYTF
NA	TRBV7-9	13	NA	TRBJ2-5	TGTGCCAGCGGGGGCGCGGGACAAGAGACCCAGTACTTC	CASGGAGQETQYF
few	TRBV11-2	15	NA	TRBJ2-2	TGTGCCAGCAGCTATTACAGGGGGGGAACCGGGGAGCTGTTTTTT	CASSYYRGGTGELFF
many	TRBV2	16	TRBD1	TRBJ2-3	TGTGCCAGCATCGCGACAGGGAGCGCTAGATCAGATACGCAGTATTTT	CASIATGSARSDTQYF
many	TRBV5-1	13	NA	TRBJ1-5	TGCGCCAGCAGCTTTGGCAGGGATCAGCCCCAGCATTTT	CASSFGRDQPQHF
many	TRBV20-1	14	NA	TRBJ1-1	TGCAGTGCTAGAGGGGCCCTGACTAGCGCTGAAGCTTTCTTT	CSARGALTSAEAFF